The TCR beta chain under discussion was sequenced for a study of OX40 agonist ivuxolimab in advanced cancers. Whole-study context: Patients got intravenous ivuxolimab at 0.01 to 10 mg/kg every 2 weeks.

A single count supports this clone. The germline V and J ends were trimmed by 5 bases and 6 bases, with 14 bases remaining between them. The CDR3 loop spans 14 amino acids. Germline CDR1 is LGHNA and CDR2 is YSLEER. Profiled with immunoSEQ multiplex PCR; TCRdb holds only in-frame clones, not every one. This table has 80,000 to 100,000 clones, around nine tenths appearing once. This rearrangement joins TRBV4-3 to TRBJ1-5, with D perhaps TRBD1 (6 bases). This receptor was obtained from an adult with an advanced solid tumor such as melanoma, head and neck, liver or kidney cancer. This sample comprised CD4+ or CD8+ T cells sorted from blood, obtained in a trial of the OX40 agonist ivuxolimab. CDR3 coding DNA: TGCGCCAGCAGCACAACAGGGTCAGGTCAGCCCCAGCATTTT. It codes for CASSTTGSGQPQHF.